Listed below are T cell receptor beta chains from one sample, sequenced in a study of blood T cell repertoires in COVID-19. The protocol was immunoSEQ multiplex PCR, while the TCRdb copy is restricted to in-frame clones and leaves out a portion. The repertoire holds under 200,000 clones, with around 90% as singletons. Sequencing used peripheral blood. Source of these receptors: a man aged 50 to 59 with acute or convalescent COVID-19. CDR3s leave out the opening cysteine and the closing phenylalanine or tryptophan.

v_call cdr3_aa
TRBV5-1 ASSTERGGELF
TRBV7-2 ASRPGLDNEQF
TRBV11-3 ASSPEGGETQY
TRBV27 ASSSTPRGSGANVLT
TRBV5-4 ASSSRGYTEAF
TRBV28 ASARIETWTEAF
TRBV7-9 ASSSWRHSGNTIY
TRBV29-1 SADPTGTAPRDEKLF
TRBV7-3 ASSLRYRGQGPYNEQF
TRBV11-2 ASSPDIGLNQPQH
TRBV13 ASSSYTGGRTDTQY
TRBV7-6 ASSLAPQEKLF
TRBV5-8 ASSFGTGEAGANVLT
TRBV19 ASSIAGPNTEAF
TRBV6-5 ASRHRRSTDTQY
TRBV12-3/TRBV12-4 ASSLRTGPGYT
TRBV28 ASKGPNTGELF
TRBV5-1 ASSLVARTGELF
TRBV7-2 ASSLWRAPPQETQY
TRBV27 ASSPLGTVEYGYT
TRBV7-9 ASNSLSGGAVTGELF
TRBV6-1 ASSEQGEDYEQY
TRBV4-1 ASSLIGLSTDTQY
TRBV7-9 ASRDKSTDTQY
TRBV3-1/TRBV3-2 ASTRGEYTGELF
TRBV25-1 ASSTTGSLGKLF
TRBV27 ASSSPGQGYEQY
TRBV7-6 ASSLVLAGAGEQF
TRBV29-1 SVGTGAGSGELF
TRBV19 ASSFGGTEFYEQY
TRBV10-2 ASTGAQNIQY
TRBV28 ASRSTGDEQF
TRBV28 ASSRGVGNQPQH
TRBV7-9 ASSLAGGSLADTQY
TRBV2 ASTPESNQPQH
TRBV7-9 ASSLDSNTEAF
TRBV2 ASSDTEDTQY
TRBV12-3/TRBV12-4 ASSLQAEAF
TRBV28 ASSSPGQYYGYT
TRBV4-2 ASSPEPGTHFTGELF
TRBV15 AIGTGKNIQY
TRBV7-9 ASSPRGNRGNSPLH
TRBV24-1 ATSDRDRGPYNEQF
TRBV29-1 SVAGQGNTGELF
TRBV12-3/TRBV12-4 ASSLRTGRQF
TRBV7-9 ASTPNSGGELF
TRBV7-8 ASSLVVASLRGTGELF
TRBV6-5 ASSRGRYGYT
TRBV19 ASSIGRRSTDTQY
TRBV18 ASSPFEGAHEQY
TRBV5-8 ASSLLGDYQPQH